This T cell receptor (beta chain) stems from a study of blood T cells in healthy people across ages. About the research overall: Template switching caught about one barcoded beta molecule for each two T cells.

The study, taken as a whole, reports: Because sorting was not performed, PBMCs prevented conclusive naive versus antigen-experienced comparison.

A minimum of 7 million PBMCs was isolated per sample. Germline V CDR1 and CDR2: LGHNT, FRNRAP. The trim removed 4 bases at V and 5 bases at J, leaving 6 bases unmatched. The CDR3 has 15 residues. For this clonotype: The antigen is undetermined.

Through a sample-barcoded 5' primer and a J-beta primer mix, a second PCR was run for about 6 to 11 cycles. TCRdb analysed the 5' RACE reads with MiXCR anew, one entry per CDR3 protein. The sample contains roughly 800,000 distinct CDR3 sequences, about 26% of which appear only once. This sample also appeared in a second study, on T cells of mothers and their children. Per that paper: Whether pairs are related or unrelated, thymic selection shapes their TCR recombination output in much the same way.

The chain recombines TRBV12-5 with TRBJ2-5, with 11 bases that match TRBD1. The sequenced sample consisted of blood. This TCR was sampled from a boy between 10 and 17 years old in good health. The CDR3 region is CASGSRTGGWETQYF. In nucleotides, the CDR3 is TGTGCTAGTGGTTCGCGGACAGGGGGCTGGGAGACCCAGTACTTC.